This T cell receptor beta chain was recovered during a study of cytomegalovirus exposure and HLA in healthy donors (dated by TCRdb to about 2017). General notes on the study: An earlier analysis of a few hundred of the donors reported over 250 Gb of sequence data and around 100 million unique TCR beta sequences obtained from about 170 million T cells. An early release covering roughly 580 HLA-typed donors comprised about 320 gigabases of sequencing data and 85 million or so unique TCR sequences. The genetic ancestry cluster associated with self-reported Caucasian donors included approximately 85% of the roughly 380 genotyped donors. The aim of the study was to test whether cataloging public T cell receptors could identify signatures of past pathogen exposure. The study profiled the T cell repertoires of hundreds of subjects by immunosequencing and related them to cytomegalovirus serostatus. Along with the roughly 710-subject first cohort, a separate validation cohort of around 120 different subjects was used. To predict cytomegalovirus infection status, the study brought together high-throughput TCR immunosequencing, statistical association of individual TCRs with disease status, and machine learning. In a later analysis, previously published TCR beta repertoires from 670 or so donors were re-analyzed and high-resolution HLA genotyping was added so that TCR occurrence patterns could be studied. The later analysis used no new phenotypic data to find candidate immune exposures, relying instead on TCR beta sequences and their occurrence across donors. In an earlier analysis of roughly 600 of the donors, high-throughput TCR beta sequencing was used to judge whether each TCR beta V gene segment behaved as functional or pseudogenic. Donor age, sex, ethnicity and CMV serostatus were compiled alongside the repertoire data. A later genetic analysis took genome-wide SNP genotypes for about 60% of the roughly 670 donors and used that subset as a discovery cohort. Every repertoire in the discovery cohort had been generated on one and the same sequencing platform. HLA typing included class I and class II loci at four-digit resolution. The number of typed donors differed by locus: about 629-640 for A, B, C, DRB1 and DQB1; some 500 for DQA1; over 600 for DPA1; and roughly 450 for DPB1. Because of strong linkage in the cohort, four to six DR-DQ haplotypes were treated as single units for association and clustering. Among some 400 genotyped donors of the cohort, an average of approximately 240,000 unique TCR beta nucleotide sequences was sequenced per donor, of which 15% to 20% were non-productive.

CDR3 length: 15 amino acids, cysteine to phenylalanine. Of all the DNA, just the CDR3 is kept, 45 bases in frame from base 1. V is reduced by 5 bases and J by 6 bases, leaving a spacing of 17 bases between them. Looking up the germline V gene (reference sequence) yields CDR1 MNHEY and CDR2 SMNVEV. With regard to this clone: The target of this receptor is not known. Per-nucleotide qualities are absent, and no much larger clonotype sits a single base away.

Libraries were prepared through the immunoSEQ multiplex PCR assay. A mixture of 60 forward primers for TCR Vbeta segments and 13 reverse primers for TCR Jbeta segments was used in the multiplex PCR. The CDR3 region of rearranged TCR beta genes was amplified from genomic DNA with a multiplex PCR assay. The Illumina HiSeq System was used to sequence the amplified TCR beta libraries as 87-base-pair reads. Per the original workflow: Across the roughly 640 repertoires, a later analysis counted around 80 million unique TCR beta chains, 9 million to 14 million of which were shared by at least two donors. Raw reads were error-corrected and collapsed into unique sequences by a nearest-neighbor algorithm in which closely related sequences were merged to remove PCR and sequencing errors. To assign V, D and J gene segments, CDR3 sequences were aligned to IMGT reference sequences. For a sequence to be retained, a match of at least six nucleotides was required to both a V gene segment and a J gene segment. A rearrangement was called productive if the CDR3 had no stop codons and remained in frame with V and J, and every other rearrangement was called non-productive. CDR3 was defined according to IMGT convention as the region running from the second conserved V-encoded cysteine to the conserved J-encoded phenylalanine. The earlier analysis of roughly 590 of the donors excluded any sequence lacking an unambiguous match to a single V gene segment. An earlier analysis of some 500 of the donors classified V segments as functional when productive rearrangements were above 56.7% and as segregating when the standard deviation between donors was above 5%. To diagnose cytomegalovirus status from the catalog of TCR beta chain sequences, a statistical classification framework was built. In a later analysis, V and J genes were assigned by comparing TCR nucleotide sequences against IMGT/GENE-DB human TR gene sequences. A later analysis assigned CDR3 sequences and most-parsimonious VDJ recombination scenarios with the TCRdist pipeline. In a later analysis, every TCR beta chain was defined by the combination of its CDR3 amino acid sequence and its V-gene family, and reads without a unique V-gene family were dropped. In a later analysis, 500 to 700 highly shared, low-generation-probability nucleotide sequences were removed to address suspected cross-contamination and a sequencing artifact. A later analysis calculated a clonal expansion index for each public chain from normalized within-repertoire ranks of inferred template counts. In a later analysis, generation probabilities were computed using a VDJ recombination model fitted to out-of-frame rearrangements, and the results were checked against IGoR. In a later analysis, TCR-TCR, TCR-HLA and TCR-CMV co-occurrence was scored with hypergeometric tests, and a repertoire-size bias correction was applied to TCR pairs. In a later analysis, false discovery rates were estimated by permuting HLA or CMV assignments 20 times. In a later analysis, co-occurring TCRs were grouped using DBSCAN, with TCRdist sequence similarity added in when clustering inside HLA-allele-positive subsets. Repertoires with fewer than 30,000 or more than 120,000 public chains, plus five repertoires with anomalous nucleotide sharing, were excluded from co-occurrence clustering. Sourced from immuneACCESS, this table was stored by TCRdb with only in-frame sequences that have V and J called. A share of the clones is absent; for the studies checked, an unresolved V gene accounts for under half, and the remainder has no known explanation. The DNA was the basis for D and trimming; V, J and clone size are from that table. The sample table holds around 150,000 clones, of which over 75% were seen once. The ten largest clones add up to over 13% of the sample.

The cohort was made up of 666 healthy bone marrow donors. All cohort members were sampled while nominally healthy, although unrecorded immune exposures were likely present. The donor was CMV seropositive and was included in the group of 300 or so seropositive cohort members. Every donor gave a peripheral blood sample, and the peripheral blood mononuclear cells from that sample were used for TCR beta sequencing. The Qiagen DNeasy Blood Extraction Kit was used to extract genomic DNA from the blood cell samples. What the study reported, not specific to this receptor: The authors suggested that the approach could potentially be extended to other disease states and immunological phenotypes. Assigning TCR associations to individual alleles was difficult when HLA alleles, especially DR and DQ, strongly co-occurred. Because HLA typing was unavailable for some donors at each locus, only the typed subset was used in association tests. The study listed approximately 160 TCR beta chains as associated with cytomegalovirus. A later analysis found that HLA-associated TCR beta chains were more clonally expanded and had lower generation probabilities than equally common non-associated chains. Some IMGT-functional V segments, including TRBV6-2 and TRBV6-3, could not be distinguished by the 87-base-pair reads and were therefore excluded. In a later analysis, around 17,000 TCR beta sequences were associated with specific HLA alleles at a false discovery rate of 0.05. In an earlier analysis of some 500 of the donors, most TCR beta V segments were observed in productive rearrangements about 87% or about 30% of the time, broadly matching IMGT annotations. Immune exposure information for the cohort was limited to CMV serostatus. The classifier was reported to diagnose cytomegalovirus status with high specificity and sensitivity in both the original cohort and the validation cohort. In a later analysis, TCR association rates were found to vary across HLA loci, with the most associated TCRs seen for DRB1 alleles and the fewest for HLA-C alleles. Only TCR beta chains were sequenced in this cohort, and the absence of alpha or paired-chain data limited detectable features. While some public TCRs were present in many individuals, most TCR sequences turned up only very rarely across donors. Most CMV-associated TCR beta chains appeared to be HLA-restricted in a later analysis, and the HLA associations seemed to be driven largely by CMV exposure. In vitro tests confirmed that three of the cytomegalovirus-associated TCR beta chains recognize cytomegalovirus antigens. A later analysis reported that several top co-occurrence clusters appeared linked to parvovirus B19, influenza, CMV and Epstein-Barr virus. Because counts were too low, 15 to 20 rarely observed V segments, including chromosome 9 orphons, were excluded from the earlier analysis of some 590 of the donors. Linkage disequilibrium might explain the correlated functional status among segregating V segments, but an unknown experimental factor could not be excluded. Presence/absence analyses assumed roughly uniform sequencing depth across donors, an assumption that may not hold. The sequencing pipeline was judged likely to have produced a cluster of highly shared sequence variants as a technical artifact. A further reported finding was that TCR beta sequences accurately predicted the HLA-A and HLA-B alleles for most subjects in the first cohort. V-gene and J-gene trimming of TCR beta chains was associated with a missense DCLRE1C variant in a later genetic analysis, and the association was replicated in an independent cohort. According to a later genetic analysis, donors in an Asian-associated ancestry cluster had fewer N-insertions in productive TCRs than the approximately 670-donor mean.

The specimen sequenced was PBMCs. This sequence uses TRBV27 and TRBJ1-5; the best D guess is TRBD1, with 6 bases matching. This clonotype was sampled from a man aged 50-59 years in good health and CMV-seropositive. CDR3 reads: CASSRLSDRLQPQHF. The DNA is TGTGCCAGCAGTCGCTTGTCGGACAGACTTCAGCCCCAGCATTTT.